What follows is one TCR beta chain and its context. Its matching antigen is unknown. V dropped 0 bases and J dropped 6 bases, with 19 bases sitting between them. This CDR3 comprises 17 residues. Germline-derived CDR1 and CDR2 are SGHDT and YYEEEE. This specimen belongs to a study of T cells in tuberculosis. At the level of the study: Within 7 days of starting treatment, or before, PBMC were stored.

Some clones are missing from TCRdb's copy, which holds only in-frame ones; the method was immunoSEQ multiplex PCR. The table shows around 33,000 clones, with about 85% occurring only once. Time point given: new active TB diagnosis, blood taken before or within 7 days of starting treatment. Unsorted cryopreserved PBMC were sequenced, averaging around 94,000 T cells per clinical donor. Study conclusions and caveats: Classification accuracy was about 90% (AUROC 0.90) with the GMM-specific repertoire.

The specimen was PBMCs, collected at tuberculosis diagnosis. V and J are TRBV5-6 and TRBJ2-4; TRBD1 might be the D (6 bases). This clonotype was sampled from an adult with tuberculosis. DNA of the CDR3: TGTGCCAGCAGCTTGGTTAGGGGGTCGGTTTTTGGAAACATTCAGTACTTC. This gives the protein CASSLVRGSVFGNIQYF.